This entry lists 20 T cell receptor beta chains sequenced from one sample in a study of blood T cell repertoires in COVID-19 (dated by TCRdb to about 2020). The library relied on the immunoSEQ multiplex PCR assay. Here the immuneACCESS table is served through TCRdb, limited to in-frame sequences with V and J called. Missing clones are a known gap in these copies; in checked studies unresolved V genes cover under half, and the rest lacks a known reason. This sample is represented by around 320,000 clones; roughly 90% of them were singletons. 2% to 3% of the sample lies in the top ten. The sample consisted of peripheral blood. The receptors here all came from a young man with active or convalescent COVID-19.

The genes are TRBV7-9 and TRBJ2-1, with 9 bases lining up with TRBD2. The V segment lost 4 bases and the J segment 6 bases; nucleotides outside the gene matches: 7. This CDR3 comprises 15 residues. The V gene's germline CDR1 is SEHNR and CDR2 FQNEAQ (reference sequence). The CDR3 sequence is CASSSSGRPLNEQFF. The CDR3 DNA follows: TGTGCCAGCAGCTCCAGCGGGAGGCCCCTCAATGAGCAGTTCTTC.

The chain joins TRBV6-2 or TRBV6-3 to TRBJ2-4; D possibly corresponds to TRBD1 (6 bases). The V end was cut by 5 bases, the J end by 1 base, with 9 bases between. Germline loops: CDR1 MNHEY, CDR2 SVGEGT. The CDR3 sequence is 14 residues long. Here the CDR3 DNA reads TGTGCCAGCAGTGCCACAGGGGCCAAAAACATTCAGTACTTC. Translated: CASSATGAKNIQYF.

V is TRBV28 and J is TRBJ1-6; no clear D. The CDR3 is 18 residues long. Looked up from germline, CDR1 is MDHEN and CDR2 is SYDVKM. V was cut by 1 base and J by 0 bases, with 13 bases left in between. CDR3 residues: CASSLFYMEGSYNSPLHF. The CDR3 DNA reads as TGTGCCAGCAGTTTATTCTATATGGAGGGCTCCTATAATTCACCCCTCCACTTT. The whole variable domain, filled in from reference TRBV28 and TRBJ1-6, reads DVKVTQSSRYLVKRTGEKVFLECVQDMDHENMFWYRQDPGLGLRLIYFSYDVKMKEKGDIPEGYSVSREKKERFSLILESASTNQTSMYLCASSLFYMEGSYNSPLHFGNGTRLTVT.

This chain joins TRBV2 and TRBJ1-5; TRBD1 might be the D (5 bases). V was pared by 3 bases and J by 6 bases, with 12 bases between. This CDR3 has 14 residues. Germline-derived CDR1 and CDR2 are SNHLY and FYNNEI. CDR3 residues: CASSEGGRGQPQHF. CDR3 DNA sequence: TGTGCCAGCAGTGAGGGGGGAAGAGGTCAGCCCCAGCATTTT.

J is TRBJ2-2 and V is TRBV28; D is perhaps TRBD2 (6 bases). CDR1 MDHEN and CDR2 SYDVKM come from the germline V gene. CDR3 length equals 14 residues. V shed 8 bases and J shed 5 bases, with 15 bases lying between them. The CDR3 spells CASWTGERTGELFF. As DNA, the CDR3 is TGTGCCAGCTGGACGGGGGAGAGGACCGGGGAGCTGTTTTTT.

V usage is TRBV4-1 and J usage is TRBJ2-3; D may be TRBD1 (6 bases). CDR3 size: 16 residues. The V end was cut by 4 bases, the J end by 2 bases, with 16 bases between. Germline V gene sequence: CDR1 MGHRA, CDR2 YSYEKL. DNA of the CDR3: TGCGCCAGCAGCCGAGCATCAGGACAGCCCACAGATACGCAGTATTTT. Translation gives CASSRASGQPTDTQYF.

This clone has only one observation. V is TRBV10-3 and J is TRBJ1-2; D is unresolved. Trimming pared 0 bases from V and 3 bases from J, leaving 8 bases between. CDR1 and CDR2 (germline): ENHRY, SYGVKD. The CDR3 covers 14 residues. The CDR3 nucleotides are TGTGCCATCAGTGAGTCCGGGTTTGACTATGGCTACACCTTC. This sequence encodes CAISESGFDYGYTF.

CDR3 protein: CASSETGGEAFF. Written as DNA, the CDR3 is TGTGCCAGCAGCGAAACAGGGGGGGAAGCTTTCTTT. The rearrangement joins TRBV5-5 to TRBJ1-1, with 8 nucleotides matching TRBD1. This CDR3 has 12 residues. With V trimmed by 4 bases and J by 8 bases, 4 bases remained unmatched. Germline V gene sequence: CDR1 SGHKS, CDR2 YYEKEE (reference sequence).

The chain combines TRBV18 with TRBJ1-1, with a tentative D call TRBD1 (5 bases). Germline V gene data show CDR1 as KGHSH and CDR2 as LQKENI. CDR3 length: 14 residues. V was trimmed by 5 bases and J by 4 bases, leaving 14 bases between them. This CDR3 reads CASSALTEFTEAFF. The CDR3 coding sequence is TGTGCCAGCTCAGCGTTGACAGAGTTCACTGAAGCTTTCTTT. The variable domain in full, completed from reference TRBV18 and TRBJ1-1, reads NAGVMQNPRHLVRRRGQEARLRCSPMKGHSHVYWYRQLPEEGLKFMVYLQKENIIDESGMPKERFSAEFPKEGPSILRIQQVVRGDSAAYFCASSALTEFTEAFFGQGTRLTVV.

This clone was found once. The chain carries TRBV11-2 and TRBJ2-3, with D possibly matching TRBD2 (6 bases). CDR1 is SGHAT, CDR2 FQNNGV, per germline. The CDR3 is made up of 16 amino acids. V lost 2 bases and J 5 bases, leaving 17 bases between the germline ends. CDR3 sequence: CASSLLIGGAGDTQYF. The CDR3 bases are TGTGCCAGCAGCTTATTGATCGGCGGGGCCGGAGATACGCAGTATTTT. The variable domain in full, with the rest retrieved from reference TRBV11-2 and TRBJ2-3, is EAGVAQSPRYKIIEKRQSVAFWCNPISGHATLYWYQQILGQGPKLLIQFQNNGVVDDSQLPKDRFSAERLKGVDSTLKIQPAKLEDSAVYLCASSLLIGGAGDTQYFGPGTRLTVL.

J is TRBJ2-1 and V is TRBV7-8; no clear D. CDR3 length: 15 amino acids. Germline loops: CDR1 SGHVS, CDR2 FQNEAQ. The V end was cut by 5 bases, the J end by 5 bases, with 16 bases between. DNA of the CDR3: TGTGCCAGCAGCACAAAGAGGTCGGCTAACAATGAGCAGTTCTTC. It is translated as CASSTKRSANNEQFF.

V usage is TRBV5-1 and J usage is TRBJ2-7; TRBD2 matches 8 bases. After removal of 7 bases from V and 7 bases from J, the junction contained 16 bases not matched to a gene. Germline V CDR1 and CDR2: SGHRS, YFSETQ. This CDR3 comprises 15 residues. CDR3 sequence reads: CASGGAGVYPREQYF. The CDR3 DNA sequence: TGCGCCAGCGGCGGAGCGGGGGTTTACCCGAGGGAGCAGTACTTC.

The chain combines TRBV19 with TRBJ2-2, with 7 bases aligning to TRBD2. This CDR3 is built from 14 residues. Looked up from germline, CDR1 is LNHDA and CDR2 is SQIVND (reference sequence). V lost 5 bases and J lost 6; bases outside the gene matches: 6. The CDR3, as DNA: TGTGCCAGTAGTGCGTCGGGGGGTTCCGGGGAGCTGTTTTTT. This codes for CASSASGGSGELFF.

This sequence joins TRBV12-5 and TRBJ1-5; D possibly corresponds to TRBD1 (6 bases). V lost 6 bases to trimming and J lost 7 bases, with 25 bases between them. Germline loops: CDR1 LGHNT, CDR2 FRNRAP. This CDR3 region has 17 residues. Here the CDR3 reads CASGPLPGHREGQPQHF. CDR3 in DNA: TGTGCTAGTGGCCCTCTCCCGGGACACCGGGAGGGGCAGCCCCAGCATTTT.

The chain has TRBV27 and TRBJ2-7, with D perhaps TRBD2 (6 bases). Trimming took off 5 bases at V and 4 bases at J, with 15 bases between the two ends. This CDR3 spans 14 amino acids. Germline CDR1 and CDR2: MNHEY and SMNVEV (reference sequence). The CDR3 protein is CASSLSGTLYEQYF. DNA for the CDR3: TGTGCCAGCAGTCTTAGCGGCACCCTGTACGAGCAGTACTTC.

This clone was counted a single time. This chain joins TRBV6-6 and TRBJ1-2; the D gene is possibly TRBD1 (6 bases). The V and J ends lost 6 bases and 4 bases respectively, with 15 bases between them. Germline V gene sequence: CDR1 MNHNY, CDR2 SVGAGI (reference sequence). CDR3 length: 14 residues. CDR3 region: CASRATGLSYGYTF. The CDR3 coding sequence is TGTGCCAGCAGGGCAACAGGGTTATCCTATGGCTACACCTTC.

The V and J genes are TRBV29-1 and TRBJ2-7, with 7 positions matching TRBD1. Trimming cost V 5 bases and J 3 bases; bases outside gene matches: 10. CDR1 SQVTM and CDR2 ANQGSEA come from the germline V gene. The CDR3 contains 14 residues. The CDR3 DNA sequence: TGCAGCGTTAATAACCGGGACAGAGACTACGAGCAGTACTTC. Its protein is CSVNNRDRDYEQYF.

The genes are TRBV4-1 and TRBJ2-5; a possible D gene is TRBD2 (5 bases). Trimming cost V 5 bases and J 4 bases, with 20 bases left between them. Germline V gene sequence: CDR1 MGHRA, CDR2 YSYEKL. This CDR3 region has 16 residues. The CDR3 DNA reads as TGCGCCAGCAGCGTCGGCGGAGGTAGGGAAGGAGAGACCCAGTACTTC. The encoded protein is CASSVGGGREGETQYF.

The chain uses TRBV4-1 and TRBJ1-1, with D hard to call. The CDR3 runs 15 residues. From germline, CDR1 is MGHRA and CDR2 YSYEKL. The ends were cut back, 4 bases at V and 4 bases at J, with 16 bases in the middle. CDR3 nucleotides: TGCGCCAGCAGCCCCCGGTTTGGCTCAGGCACTGAAGCTTTCTTT. It yields the protein CASSPRFGSGTEAFF.

This clone is a singleton in its sample. This chain uses TRBV19 with TRBJ2-2; tentatively, D is TRBD1 (5 bases). Germline V gene data show CDR1 as LNHDA and CDR2 as SQIVND (reference sequence). This CDR3 spans 14 amino acids. V was shortened by 4 bases and J by 4 bases, with 10 bases between the two germline ends. The CDR3 DNA reads TGTGCCAGTAGTACAGGGTGGCCCACCGGGGAGCTGTTTTTT. Translating gives CASSTGWPTGELFF.